The next 21 T cell receptor beta chains were all read from a single sample in a study of T cell changes during pregnancy in multiple sclerosis. The protocol was immunoSEQ multiplex PCR, while the TCRdb copy is restricted to in-frame clones and leaves out a portion. The repertoire consists of tens of thousands of clones, with 91% occurring once and the leading ten covering 0.4% to 0.6%. The sample consisted of CD4+ T cells from peripheral blood mononuclear cells, taken in the second trimester of pregnancy. These receptors came from a female donor in good health, enrolled as a control in a pregnancy study.

This rearrangement joins TRBV19 to TRBJ2-1, with D possibly TRBD2 on 5 matching bases. The CDR3 runs 12 residues. Deletions cut 4 bases from V and 8 bases from J, with 9 bases between. The germline CDR1 and CDR2 sequences are LNHDA and SQIVND (reference sequence). The CDR3 here is CASSTLAYEQFF. The CDR3 DNA reads as TGTGCCAGTAGTACCCTAGCCTATGAGCAGTTCTTC. Together with reference TRBV19 and TRBJ2-1, the CDR3 gives the full variable domain: DGGITQSPKYLFRKEGQNVTLSCEQNLNHDAMYWYRQDPGQGLRLIYYSQIVNDFQKGDIAEGYSVSREKKESFPLTVTSAQKNPTAFYLCASSTLAYEQFFGPGTRLTVL.

CDR3 DNA: TGTGCCAGCAGCTTAGACAGGGGTCTTCGCGATGGCTACACCTTC. Translation gives CASSLDRGLRDGYTF. V usage is TRBV5-4 and J usage is TRBJ1-2, with TRBD1 identical over 8 bases. V shed 2 bases and J 6 bases; nucleotides not matched to a gene: 9. CDR1 and CDR2 from the germline V gene are SGHNT and YYREEE (reference sequence). The CDR3 extends over 15 amino acids.

The chain has TRBV6-1 and TRBJ1-2; 7 positions agree with TRBD1. In germline, CDR1 is MNHNS, CDR2 SASEGT. V lost 0 bases, J lost 7 bases, and 11 bases stayed unmatched. The CDR3 spans 16 residues. The CDR3 DNA is TGTGCCAGCAGTGAAGCGTGGGGACAGAATGTCGGTGGCTACACCTTC. It is translated as CASSEAWGQNVGGYTF.

The genes are TRBV5-4 and TRBJ2-3; 10 positions agree with TRBD1. With 4 bases clipped from V and 5 bases from J, the junction kept 7 bases outside the gene matches. The CDR3 spans 15 residues. CDR1 SGHNT and CDR2 YYREEE come from the germline V gene (reference sequence). The CDR3 protein is CASSARDRGRDTQYF. The CDR3 nucleotides read TGTGCCAGCAGCGCCCGGGACAGGGGCAGAGATACGCAGTATTTT.

This chain joins TRBV5-1 and TRBJ2-3; 11 nucleotides line up with TRBD2. V lost 4 bases to trimming and J lost 7 bases; unmatched junction nucleotides: 5. From germline, CDR1 is SGHRS and CDR2 YFSETQ. There are 14 residues in the CDR3. CDR3 sequence: CASSSSGGGNTQYF. The CDR3 DNA is TGCGCCAGCAGCAGTAGCGGGGGGGGGAATACGCAGTATTTT. The whole variable domain, filled in from reference TRBV5-1 and TRBJ2-3, reads KAGVTQTPRYLIKTRGQQVTLSCSPISGHRSVSWYQQTPGQGLQFLFEYFSETQRNKGNFPGRFSGRQFSNSRSEMNVSTLELGDSALYLCASSSSGGGNTQYFGPGTRLTVL.

This chain uses TRBV29-1 with TRBJ2-7; TRBD1 matches at 7 bases. The germline V gene has CDR1 SQVTM and CDR2 ANQGSEA. The V gene end was trimmed by 7 bases and the J gene end by 0 bases; junction bases not matched to a gene: 3. The CDR3 contains 12 residues. CDR3 amino acids: CSARQGSYEQYF. The CDR3 region has the DNA TGCAGCGCAAGACAGGGCTCCTACGAGCAGTACTTC.

The gene calls are TRBV18 and TRBJ2-2; 7 bases are shared with TRBD2. Trimming took 2 bases from V and 0 from J; bases not matched to a gene: 6. Germline values: CDR1 KGHSH, CDR2 LQKENI. This CDR3 spans 17 amino acids. Here the CDR3 DNA reads TGTGCCAGCTCACCATCCGGCACTAGCGCGAACACCGGGGAGCTGTTTTTT. Protein product: CASSPSGTSANTGELFF.

The chain couples TRBV7-9 to TRBJ1-6; 8 bases map to TRBD1. Unmatched junction bases numbered 11, after V lost 5 bases and J lost 5 bases. Germline CDR1 SEHNR, CDR2 FQNEAQ (reference sequence). The length of the CDR3 is 17 residues. CDR3 amino acids: CASSTQGQGANNSPLHF. In DNA form, the CDR3 reads TGTGCCAGCAGCACGCAGGGTCAGGGGGCGAATAATTCACCCCTCCACTTT. The complete variable domain, with remaining parts taken from reference TRBV7-9 and TRBJ1-6, reads DTGVSQNPRHKITKRGQNVTFRCDPISEHNRLYWYRQTLGQGPEFLTYFQNEAQLEKSRLLSDRFSAERPKGSFSTLEIQRTEQGDSAMYLCASSTQGQGANNSPLHFGNGTRLTVT.

V is TRBV25-1 and J is TRBJ1-2; 9 nucleotides match TRBD1. CDR3 length equals 14 residues. In germline, CDR1 is MGHDK, CDR2 SYGVNS. J gave up 7 bases and V 3 bases, and 6 bases lay outside the gene matches. The CDR3 loop reads CASSDLGQGVGYTF. The CDR3 DNA reads as TGTGCCAGCAGTGACCTGGGACAGGGTGTTGGCTACACCTTC.

This clone was seen only once. The CDR3, as DNA: TGTGCCAGCAGCTTGCAGGGGCTAGATGAAAAACTGTTTTTT. Translation: CASSLQGLDEKLFF. V is TRBV5-4 and J is TRBJ1-4; D is possibly TRBD1 (6 bases). This CDR3 is 14 amino acids long. V was cut by 1 base and J by 6 bases, with 10 bases left in between. CDR1 and CDR2 from the germline V gene are SGHNT and YYREEE (reference sequence).

This sequence joins TRBV18 and TRBJ2-2; 7 bases fit TRBD1. The CDR3 loop spans 14 amino acids. Germline V lookup: CDR1 KGHSH, CDR2 LQKENI. V trimming: 8 bases; J trimming: 1 base; junction bases outside the gene matches: 4. CDR3 coding DNA: TGTGCCAGCCTAAGGGACAGGAACACCGGGGAGCTGTTTTTT. It is translated as CASLRDRNTGELFF.

The chain links TRBV5-5 to TRBJ2-1; 7 bases fit TRBD1. CDR1 and CDR2 from the germline V gene are SGHKS and YYEKEE (reference sequence). V lost 0 bases to trimming and J lost 14 bases; unmatched junction nucleotides: 2. The CDR3 has 11 amino acids. The CDR3 DNA is TGTGCCAGCAGCTTGGACAGGGGTGAGTTCTTC. This translates into CASSLDRGEFF.

A remark on this clone: The sample carries other DNA sequences with the same CDR3. This chain joins TRBV19 and TRBJ2-1; a weak D match, TRBD1 (5 bases). CDR3 length: 15 residues. Germline CDR1 and CDR2: LNHDA and SQIVND (reference sequence). V was clipped by 6 bases and J by 0 bases, with 12 bases between them. CDR3 coding DNA: TGTGCCAGTAGGCCCGACAGAAGCTCCTACAATGAGCAGTTCTTC. Encoded protein: CASRPDRSSYNEQFF.

V gene TRBV6-4 combines with J gene TRBJ1-6, with a possible D match to TRBD1 (6 bases). Germline loops: CDR1 MRHNA, CDR2 SNTAGT. The CDR3 sequence is 15 residues long. V gave up 0 bases and J gave up 6 bases, with 9 bases separating them. The CDR3 sequence is CASSDSDSFNSPLHF. The CDR3 DNA reads TGTGCCAGCAGTGACTCGGACAGTTTTAATTCACCCCTCCACTTT.

The chain is built from TRBV18 and TRBJ1-4, with D maybe TRBD1 (5 bases). Germline CDR1 KGHSH, CDR2 LQKENI. This CDR3 is 16 amino acids long. V lost 3 bases and J 3 bases, leaving 14 bases between the germline ends. The CDR3 DNA is TGTGCCAGCTCACCTACAACCGCAGGGCCTAATGAAAAACTGTTTTTT. Amino acids: CASSPTTAGPNEKLFF. The variable domain in full, with the rest retrieved from reference TRBV18 and TRBJ1-4, is NAGVMQNPRHLVRRRGQEARLRCSPMKGHSHVYWYRQLPEEGLKFMVYLQKENIIDESGMPKERFSAEFPKEGPSILRIQQVVRGDSAAYFCASSPTTAGPNEKLFFGSGTQLSVL.

The chain combines TRBV5-1 with TRBJ2-1; maybe TRBD1 (6 bases). CDR3 length: 15 amino acids. V lost 2 bases and J 7 bases, leaving 16 bases between the germline ends. The germline gives CDR1 SGHRS, CDR2 YFSETQ. The CDR3 here is CASSFWGRGRNEQFF. The CDR3 coding sequence is TGCGCCAGCAGCTTTTGGGGGCGAGGTCGGAATGAGCAGTTCTTC.

This chain links TRBV9 with TRBJ1-1, with a weak D call TRBD1 (5 bases). Germline V gene sequence: CDR1 SGDLS, CDR2 YYNGEE. Trimming took off 1 base at V and 1 base at J, with 5 bases between the two ends. The CDR3 covers 13 residues. The CDR3 loop is CASSVTGNTEAFF. In DNA, the CDR3 is TGTGCCAGCAGCGTAACAGGGAACACTGAAGCTTTCTTT. Based on the CDR3 plus reference TRBV9 and TRBJ1-1, the full variable domain is DSGVTQTPKHLITATGQRVTLRCSPRSGDLSVYWYQQSLDQGLQFLIQYYNGEERAKGNILERFSAQQFPDLHSELNLSSLELGDSALYFCASSVTGNTEAFFGQGTRLTVV.

This clone was counted between two and nine times. The chain joins TRBV7-2 to TRBJ1-1; 8 nucleotides match TRBD1. The CDR3 consists of 15 residues. In germline, CDR1 is SGHTA, CDR2 FQGNSA. With V trimmed by 8 bases and J by 6 bases, 14 bases remained unmatched. CDR3 sequence reads: CASVPWTGSMSEAFF. The CDR3 DNA follows: TGTGCCAGCGTCCCCTGGACAGGGTCTATGTCTGAAGCTTTCTTT. The whole variable domain, filled in from reference TRBV7-2 and TRBJ1-1, reads GAGVSQSPSNKVTEKGKDVELRCDPISGHTALYWYRQSLGQGLEFLIYFQGNSAPDKSGLPSDRFSAERTGGSVSTLTIQRTQQEDSAVYLCASVPWTGSMSEAFFGQGTRLTVV.

The chain recombines TRBV30 with TRBJ2-1, with D possibly being TRBD1 (6 bases). Germline V gives CDR1 GTSNPN, CDR2 SVGIG (reference sequence). Trimming removed 0 bases from V and 7 bases from J, with 16 bases in between. The length of the CDR3 is 15 residues. The CDR3 DNA reads as TGTGCCTGGAGTGTAGTGGGGGCGTGGGGGAATGAGCAGTTCTTC. Residues: CAWSVVGAWGNEQFF.

The rearrangement joins TRBV10-3 to TRBJ1-2; D may be TRBD1 (5 bases). V lost 3 bases and J 8 bases, leaving 22 bases between the germline ends. The V gene's germline CDR1 is ENHRY and CDR2 SYGVKD. CDR3 length equals 16 residues. This chain's CDR3 is CAISEGSTPRQGGYTF. In DNA form, the CDR3 reads TGTGCCATCAGTGAAGGATCTACCCCCCGGCAGGGAGGCTACACCTTC.

The CDR3 is CASSKAGPRARVVEQYF. As DNA, the CDR3 is TGTGCCAGCAGCAAAGCTGGTCCCAGGGCCCGAGTGGTCGAGCAGTACTTC. The rearrangement joins TRBV21-1 to TRBJ2-7; the table's D call, TRBD1, has no DNA check behind it. TRBV21-1 is a pseudogene. The CDR3 sequence is 17 residues long.